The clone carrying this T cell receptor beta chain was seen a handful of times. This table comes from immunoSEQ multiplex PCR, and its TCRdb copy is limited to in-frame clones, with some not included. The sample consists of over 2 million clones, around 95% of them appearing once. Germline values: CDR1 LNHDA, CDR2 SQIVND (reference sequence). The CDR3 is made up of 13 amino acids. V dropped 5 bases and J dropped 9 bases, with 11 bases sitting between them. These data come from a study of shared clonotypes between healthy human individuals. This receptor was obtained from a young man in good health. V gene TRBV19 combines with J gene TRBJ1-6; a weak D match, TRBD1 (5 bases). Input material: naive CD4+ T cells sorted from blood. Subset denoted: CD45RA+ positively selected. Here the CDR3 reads CASSLLGPSPLHF. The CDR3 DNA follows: TGTGCCAGTAGTCTGCTGGGACCTTCACCCCTCCACTTT.